This paragraph reports one T cell receptor beta chain. This record comes from a study of blood T cell repertoires in COVID-19. Study details: Spain, Italy and the United States supplied samples that represented acute and convalescent COVID-19.

The V and J ends lost 4 bases and 7 bases respectively, with 14 bases between them. Germline V gene sequence: CDR1 LNHNV, CDR2 YYDKDF (reference sequence). CDR3 size: 14 residues. The study assigned cohorts using participant-reported clinical history. Recovery among Cohort 3 donors was established by two negative PCRs, clearance, or symptom resolution. The repertoire was sequenced with immunoSEQ multiplex PCR; TCRdb's copy has only in-frame clones and lacks some. The sample yields 200,000 to 250,000 clones, 82% seen once. This TCR derives from a woman aged 60-75 years who had recovered from COVID-19. The rearrangement uses TRBV15 and TRBJ2-1, with D perhaps TRBD2 (6 bases). Sequencing input: PBMCs or T cells enriched from blood (not recorded which). The CDR3 loop reads CATSTRTTGNEQFF. CDR3 coding DNA: TGTGCCACCAGCACCCGGACTACCGGAAATGAGCAGTTCTTC.